This T cell receptor beta chain stems from a study of blood T cell repertoires in COVID-19. About the study: Both acute and convalescent COVID-19 samples were obtained from the United States, Italy and Spain.

Either two negative PCRs, clearance, or symptom resolution qualified Cohort 3 donors as recovered. Authors' processing steps: Scientists estimated how many nucleated cells there were by amplifying reference gene primers. Libraries were prepared by immunoSEQ multiplex PCR; TCRdb keeps only in-frame clonotypes and omits some of them. The DNA was the basis for D and trimming; V, J and clone size are from that table. The sample yields more than 300,000 clones, roughly 87% seen once. This clone was counted only a few times. Trimming left V 0 bases short and J 7 bases short, with 13 bases between. This CDR3 is 15 amino acids long. The V gene's germline CDR1 is LNHNV and CDR2 YYDKDF (reference sequence).

The sequence was collected from a woman between 25 and 40 years old who had recovered from COVID-19. The chain links TRBV15 to TRBJ1-5; D possibly corresponds to TRBD1 (5 bases). The sample was PBMCs or T cells enriched from blood (not recorded which). The CDR3 loop reads CATSREWAGQQPQHF. The CDR3 nucleotides read TGTGCCACCAGCAGAGAGTGGGCAGGGCAACAGCCCCAGCATTTT.